A selection of T cell receptor beta chains follows, all from one sample in a study of blood T cell repertoires in COVID-19. The table came from immunoSEQ multiplex PCR; TCRdb's copy has only in-frame clones and leaves some out. The repertoire holds around 370,000 clones, with around nine tenths as singletons. Sample: peripheral blood. These receptors were collected from a woman in her late teens or twenties who had recovered from COVID-19. CDR3s include the opening cysteine and the closing phenylalanine or tryptophan. Fields, in order: clone size, D gene, J gene, V gene, CDR3 protein, CDR3 DNA. A D gene is named only where the DNA matches it firmly. Only some rows state a clone size, as once, few, many or a class for expanded clones.

size: few
D: TRBD2
J: TRBJ2-1
V: TRBV11-2
CDR3: CASSLDTNPGLAERQCFF
DNA: TGTGCCAGCAGCTTAGACACGAACCCGGGACTAGCGGAACGTCAATGTTTCTTC

size: few
D: NA
J: TRBJ2-5
V: TRBV2
CDR3: CASSVSPDSHGETQYF
DNA: TGTGCCAGCAGTGTTTCTCCGGACAGCCATGGGGAGACCCAGTACTTC

size: NA
D: NA
J: TRBJ1-2
V: TRBV4-3
CDR3: CASSPTPHGPGGYTF
DNA: TGCGCCAGCAGCCCCACCCCACATGGTCCGGGGGGCTACACCTTC

size: NA
D: TRBD1
J: TRBJ2-1
V: TRBV29-1
CDR3: CSSPGQGANSYNEQFF
DNA: TGCAGCTCCCCCGGGCAGGGGGCCAACTCATACAATGAGCAGTTCTTC

size: NA
D: NA
J: TRBJ1-2
V: TRBV5-6
CDR3: CASSLQDTAYGYTF
DNA: TGTGCCAGCAGCTTACAGGATACTGCCTATGGCTACACCTTC

size: NA
D: NA
J: TRBJ1-1
V: TRBV12-5
CDR3: CASGLVGGMNTEAFF
DNA: TGTGCTAGTGGTTTGGTAGGGGGTATGAACACTGAAGCTTTCTTT

size: NA
D: NA
J: TRBJ1-5
V: TRBV4-1
CDR3: CASSQSRVIGNQPQHF
DNA: TGCGCCAGCAGCCAAAGCCGAGTAATTGGCAATCAGCCCCAGCATTTT

size: NA
D: TRBD2
J: TRBJ2-1
V: TRBV6-6
CDR3: CASSYGSAGAFF
DNA: TGTGCCAGCAGTTACGGTTCAGCGGGGGCCTTCTTC

size: NA
D: NA
J: TRBJ1-4
V: TRBV7-2
CDR3: CASSLAGLGGEKLFF
DNA: TGTGCCAGCAGCTTAGCAGGGTTAGGGGGTGAAAAACTGTTTTTT

size: NA
D: TRBD1
J: TRBJ1-2
V: TRBV19
CDR3: CASSSPSQGRGPLYYGYTF
DNA: TGTGCCAGTAGTAGCCCAAGTCAAGGCAGGGGGCCGTTGTACTATGGCTACACCTTC

size: NA
D: TRBD2
J: TRBJ2-1
V: TRBV24-1
CDR3: CATSDLSGRGNEQFF
DNA: TGTGCCACCAGTGATTTGTCCGGGAGGGGGAATGAGCAGTTCTTC

size: NA
D: NA
J: TRBJ2-3
V: TRBV30
CDR3: CAWSWRGGTDTQYF
DNA: TGTGCCTGGAGTTGGCGCGGAGGCACAGATACGCAGTATTTT

size: NA
D: TRBD1
J: TRBJ1-1
V: TRBV27
CDR3: CASRTGGTEAFF
DNA: TGTGCCAGCAGGACAGGGGGCACTGAAGCTTTCTTT

size: NA
D: TRBD2
J: TRBJ2-1
V: TRBV7-8
CDR3: CASSLRAGGPNEQFF
DNA: TGTGCCAGCAGCTTAAGGGCGGGAGGGCCCAATGAGCAGTTCTTC

size: NA
D: NA
J: TRBJ2-1
V: TRBV7-9
CDR3: CASSPSLQFDNEQFF
DNA: TGTGCCAGCAGCCCCTCCCTGCAGTTTGACAATGAGCAGTTCTTC

size: NA
D: NA
J: TRBJ2-1
V: TRBV4-3
CDR3: CASSQDEGGSYNEQFF
DNA: TGCGCCAGCAGCCAAGATGAAGGGGGCTCCTACAATGAGCAGTTCTTC

size: NA
D: TRBD1
J: TRBJ1-2
V: TRBV29-1
CDR3: CSVDRGGYGYTF
DNA: TGCAGCGTCGACAGGGGAGGCTATGGCTACACCTTC

size: NA
D: NA
J: TRBJ1-6
V: TRBV6-6
CDR3: CASSYGQINSPLHF
DNA: TGTGCCAGCAGTTACGGGCAGATTAATTCACCCCTCCACTTT

size: NA
D: NA
J: TRBJ1-1
V: TRBV13
CDR3: CASSLVRGAGTLNTEAFF
DNA: TGTGCCAGCAGCTTAGTTCGGGGGGCGGGGACCCTGAACACTGAAGCTTTCTTT

size: NA
D: TRBD2
J: TRBJ2-5
V: TRBV10-3
CDR3: CAIQAGIDETQYF
DNA: TGTGCCATACAAGCGGGAATTGATGAGACCCAGTACTTC

size: few
D: NA
J: TRBJ1-5
V: TRBV24-1
CDR3: CATSDNREFPDQPQHF
DNA: TGTGCCACCAGTGACAACAGGGAATTCCCCGATCAGCCCCAGCATTTT

size: NA
D: TRBD2
J: TRBJ2-3
V: TRBV18
CDR3: CASSPTGGGLTDTQYF
DNA: TGTGCCAGCTCACCAACGGGAGGAGGTCTCACAGATACGCAGTATTTT

size: NA
D: TRBD1
J: TRBJ1-4
V: TRBV27
CDR3: CASSLMGTVWFF
DNA: TGTGCCAGCAGTTTGATGGGGACAGTGTGGTTTTTT

size: NA
D: TRBD2
J: TRBJ2-3
V: TRBV6-5
CDR3: CASVLAGDTDTQYF
DNA: TGTGCCAGCGTTCTAGCGGGGGACACAGATACGCAGTATTTT

size: NA
D: TRBD2
J: TRBJ2-3
V: TRBV9
CDR3: CASSIPWTGGPDTQYF
DNA: TGTGCCAGCAGCATCCCTTGGACGGGAGGGCCAGATACGCAGTATTTT

size: NA
D: NA
J: TRBJ1-2
V: TRBV4-1
CDR3: CASSRGENYGYTF
DNA: TGCGCCAGCAGCCGCGGGGAGAACTATGGCTACACCTTC

size: few
D: NA
J: TRBJ2-1
V: TRBV2
CDR3: CASSDPYNEQFF
DNA: TGTGCCAGCAGTGATCCGTACAATGAGCAGTTCTTC

size: NA
D: NA
J: TRBJ2-3
V: TRBV12-3/TRBV12-4
CDR3: CASSYDRDTQYF
DNA: TGTGCCAGCAGCTATGACAGGGATACGCAGTATTTT

size: NA
D: NA
J: TRBJ1-2
V: TRBV9
CDR3: CASSVLGGRGGYTF
DNA: TGTGCCAGCAGCGTTCTCGGAGGGAGGGGCGGCTACACCTTC

size: NA
D: TRBD2
J: TRBJ2-1
V: TRBV10-1
CDR3: CASSDGGRRRNEQFF
DNA: TGCGCCAGCAGTGACGGCGGGAGGAGGAGGAATGAGCAGTTCTTC

size: once
D: TRBD2
J: TRBJ2-1
V: TRBV11-3
CDR3: CASSFHFREGEQFF
DNA: TGTGCCAGCAGCTTTCATTTCAGGGAGGGTGAGCAGTTCTTC

size: NA
D: NA
J: TRBJ2-5
V: TRBV6-5
CDR3: CASRPDSQETQYF
DNA: TGTGCCAGCAGGCCGGACAGCCAAGAGACCCAGTACTTC

size: NA
D: TRBD2
J: TRBJ2-1
V: TRBV9
CDR3: CASSAGLAGLGEQFF
DNA: TGTGCCAGCAGCGCGGGACTAGCGGGACTAGGGGAGCAGTTCTTC

size: NA
D: NA
J: TRBJ2-1
V: TRBV30
CDR3: CAWNVRWNEQFF
DNA: TGTGCCTGGAACGTCCGGTGGAATGAGCAGTTCTTC

size: once
D: NA
J: TRBJ1-5
V: TRBV12-5
CDR3: CASGLSSPGGSNQPQHF
DNA: TGTGCTAGTGGTTTGAGTTCGCCTGGGGGCAGCAATCAGCCCCAGCATTTT

size: NA
D: TRBD1
J: TRBJ1-2
V: TRBV6-5
CDR3: CASSYPGQVGGGYTF
DNA: TGTGCCAGCAGTTACCCGGGACAGGTTGGGGGTGGCTACACCTTC

size: NA
D: NA
J: TRBJ1-5
V: TRBV19
CDR3: CASSIVRGNQPQHF
DNA: TGTGCCAGTAGTATTGTCAGGGGAAATCAGCCCCAGCATTTT

size: NA
D: NA
J: TRBJ1-5
V: TRBV19
CDR3: CASSIESQPQHF
DNA: TGTGCCAGTAGTATAGAAAGCCAGCCCCAGCATTTT

size: NA
D: NA
J: TRBJ1-4
V: TRBV7-2
CDR3: CASSLSGAQNEKLFF
DNA: TGTGCCAGCAGCTTAAGTGGGGCCCAAAATGAAAAACTGTTTTTT

size: once
D: NA
J: TRBJ1-1
V: TRBV6-5
CDR3: CASNRGGLVNTEAFF
DNA: TGTGCCAGCAATCGGGGGGGGTTGGTGAACACTGAAGCTTTCTTT

size: NA
D: NA
J: TRBJ1-6
V: TRBV4-3
CDR3: CASSQSGRSPLHF
DNA: TGCGCCAGCAGCCAATCGGGAAGATCACCCCTCCACTTT

size: NA
D: NA
J: TRBJ2-5
V: TRBV7-2
CDR3: CASSPQETQYF
DNA: TGTGCCAGCAGCCCACAAGAGACCCAGTACTTC

size: NA
D: NA
J: TRBJ2-3
V: TRBV29-1
CDR3: CSVEDRGLSDTQYF
DNA: TGCAGCGTTGAAGATCGGGGGTTATCCGATACGCAGTATTTT

size: NA
D: NA
J: TRBJ1-4
V: TRBV9
CDR3: CASSPFHGLATNEKLFF
DNA: TGTGCCAGCAGCCCCTTCCATGGGCTGGCAACTAATGAAAAACTGTTTTTT

size: NA
D: TRBD2
J: TRBJ2-1
V: TRBV7-2
CDR3: CASSTGLAGAYNEQFF
DNA: TGTGCCAGCAGCACGGGACTAGCGGGAGCCTACAATGAGCAGTTCTTC

size: once
D: TRBD2
J: TRBJ2-5
V: TRBV24-1
CDR3: CATSDLSSGRSETQYF
DNA: TGTGCCACCAGTGATTTGTCTAGCGGGAGGAGTGAGACCCAGTACTTC

size: NA
D: TRBD2
J: TRBJ2-2
V: TRBV6-5
CDR3: CATQRSGRASGELFF
DNA: TGTGCCACCCAGAGGAGCGGGAGGGCCTCCGGGGAGCTGTTTTTT

size: NA
D: NA
J: TRBJ2-2
V: TRBV19
CDR3: CASSTRDSGTGELFF
DNA: TGTGCCAGTAGTACCCGGGACAGCGGGACCGGGGAGCTGTTTTTT

size: once
D: NA
J: TRBJ1-2
V: TRBV7-8
CDR3: CASSSSPGSNSYGYTF
DNA: TGTGCCAGCAGCTCAAGCCCCGGGAGCAATTCCTATGGCTACACCTTC

size: NA
D: TRBD2
J: TRBJ2-1
V: TRBV7-8
CDR3: CASSLAFSGRVYNEQFF
DNA: TGTGCCAGCAGCTTAGCGTTTAGCGGGAGGGTGTACAATGAGCAGTTCTTC

size: NA
D: NA
J: TRBJ1-2
V: TRBV4-3
CDR3: CASSQVVLDSYGYTF
DNA: TGCGCCAGCAGCCAAGTAGTGTTGGACAGCTATGGCTACACCTTC

size: NA
D: TRBD1
J: TRBJ1-5
V: TRBV5-6
CDR3: CASSYGGRGLDQPQHF
DNA: TGTGCCAGCAGCTATGGGGGCAGGGGGTTGGACCAGCCCCAGCATTTT

size: NA
D: TRBD1
J: TRBJ1-2
V: TRBV3-1/TRBV3-2
CDR3: CASSQDRRGPTNGYTF
DNA: TGTGCCAGCAGCCAAGATCGAAGGGGGCCGACCAATGGCTACACCTTC

size: NA
D: TRBD2
J: TRBJ2-1
V: TRBV6-2/TRBV6-3
CDR3: CASSYLSGSRGEQFF
DNA: TGTGCCAGCAGTTACCTTAGCGGGAGTCGGGGTGAGCAGTTCTTC

size: once
D: NA
J: TRBJ1-4
V: TRBV5-1
CDR3: CASSSAGSNEKLFF
DNA: TGCGCCAGCAGCTCAGCGGGGTCTAATGAAAAACTGTTTTTT

size: once
D: NA
J: TRBJ1-4
V: TRBV30
CDR3: CAWSQGRTNEKLFF
DNA: TGTGCCTGGAGCCAGGGGCGAACTAATGAAAAACTGTTTTTT

size: NA
D: TRBD2
J: TRBJ2-5
V: TRBV20-1
CDR3: CSASPGTSGRSFETQYF
DNA: TGCAGTGCTAGTCCCGGGACTAGCGGGAGAAGTTTTGAGACCCAGTACTTC

size: NA
D: TRBD1
J: TRBJ2-1
V: TRBV5-4
CDR3: CASSAPGQEYNEQFF
DNA: TGTGCCAGCAGCGCTCCGGGACAGGAATACAATGAGCAGTTCTTC